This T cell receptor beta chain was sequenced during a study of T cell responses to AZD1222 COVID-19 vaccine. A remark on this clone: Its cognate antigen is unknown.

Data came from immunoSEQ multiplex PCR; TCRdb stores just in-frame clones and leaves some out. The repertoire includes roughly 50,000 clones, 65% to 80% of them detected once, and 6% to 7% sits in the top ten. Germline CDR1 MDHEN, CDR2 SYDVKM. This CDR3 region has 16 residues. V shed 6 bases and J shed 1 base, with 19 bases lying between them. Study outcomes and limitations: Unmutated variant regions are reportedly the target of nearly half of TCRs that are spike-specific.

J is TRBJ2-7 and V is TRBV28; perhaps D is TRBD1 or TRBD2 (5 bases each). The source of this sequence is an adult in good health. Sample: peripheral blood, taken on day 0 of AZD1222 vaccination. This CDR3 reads CASSPRDGFRSYEQYF. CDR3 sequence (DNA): TGTGCCAGCAGCCCTCGGGACGGTTTTCGGTCCTACGAGCAGTACTTC.